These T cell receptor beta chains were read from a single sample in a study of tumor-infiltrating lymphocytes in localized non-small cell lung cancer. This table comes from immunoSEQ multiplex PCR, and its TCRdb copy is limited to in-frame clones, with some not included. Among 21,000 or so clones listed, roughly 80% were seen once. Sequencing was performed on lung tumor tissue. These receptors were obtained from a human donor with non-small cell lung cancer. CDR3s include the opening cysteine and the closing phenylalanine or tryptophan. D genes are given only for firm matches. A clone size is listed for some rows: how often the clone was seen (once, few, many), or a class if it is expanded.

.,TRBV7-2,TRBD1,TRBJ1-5,CASSFVGQGYGNQPQHF,TGTGCCAGCAGCTTCGTGGGACAGGGATATGGCAATCAGCCCCAGCATTTT
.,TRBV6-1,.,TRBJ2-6,CASSAGFSISGANVLTF,TGTGCCAGCAGTGCTGGATTTTCTATATCTGGGGCCAACGTCCTGACTTTC
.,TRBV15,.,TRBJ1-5,CATSLLRGLGFQPQHF,TGTGCCACCAGCTTGTTGAGGGGCCTTGGTTTTCAGCCCCAGCATTTT
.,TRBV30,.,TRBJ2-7,CAWSVSQGYEQYF,TGTGCCTGGAGTGTCAGTCAGGGTTACGAGCAGTACTTC
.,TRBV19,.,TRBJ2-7,CASRRAGTYEQYF,TGTGCCAGCAGGCGGGCGGGTACCTACGAGCAGTACTTC
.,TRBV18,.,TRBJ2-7,CASSLRGGDEQYF,TGTGCCAGCTCACTGAGGGGTGGCGACGAGCAGTACTTC
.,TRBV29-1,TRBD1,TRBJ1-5,CSVVQGGSNQPQHF,TGCAGCGTGGTACAGGGGGGAAGCAATCAGCCCCAGCATTTT
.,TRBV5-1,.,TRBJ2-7,CASSLGQGRPYF,TGCGCCAGCAGCTTGGGTCAAGGACGGCCGTACTTC
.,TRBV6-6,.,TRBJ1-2,CASSYLVTYGYTF,TGTGCCAGCAGTTACTTGGTAACCTATGGCTACACCTTC
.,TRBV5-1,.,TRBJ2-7,CASSSSVSGYEQYF,TGCGCCAGCAGCTCCTCGGTCTCCGGCTACGAGCAGTACTTC
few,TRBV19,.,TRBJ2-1,CASSSKGYEQFF,TGTGCCAGTAGCTCAAAAGGGTATGAGCAGTTCTTC
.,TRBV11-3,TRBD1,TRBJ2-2,CASSFLTGQGGTGELFF,TGTGCCAGCAGTTTCTTAACGGGACAGGGAGGAACCGGGGAGCTGTTTTTT
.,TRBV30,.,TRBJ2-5,CAWSGTAQETQYF,TGTGCCTGGAGTGGGACAGCTCAAGAGACCCAGTACTTC
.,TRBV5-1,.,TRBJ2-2,CASSLEFRRQFNTGELFF,TGCGCCAGCAGCTTGGAATTCCGGCGACAATTCAACACCGGGGAGCTGTTTTTT
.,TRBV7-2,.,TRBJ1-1,CASSPGRGNTEAFF,TGTGCCAGCAGCCCCGGGCGGGGGAACACTGAAGCTTTCTTT
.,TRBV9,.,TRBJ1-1,CASSVGAGRGTSNTEAFF,TGTGCCAGCAGCGTAGGAGCAGGGAGGGGAACATCGAACACTGAAGCTTTCTTT
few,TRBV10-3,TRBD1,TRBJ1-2,CAISPPGGYGYTF,TGTGCCATCAGCCCACCAGGGGGATATGGCTACACCTTC
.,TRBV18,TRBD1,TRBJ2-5,CASSPGQQETQYF,TGTGCCAGCTCACCGGGACAGCAAGAGACCCAGTACTTC
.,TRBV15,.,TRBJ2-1,CATSRDNGGLGNEQFF,TGTGCCACCAGCAGAGATAACGGGGGTCTGGGGAATGAGCAGTTCTTC
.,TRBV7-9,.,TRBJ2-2,CASSLAVQTGELFF,TGTGCCAGCAGCTTAGCGGTACAGACCGGGGAGCTGTTTTTT
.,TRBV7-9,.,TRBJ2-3,CASTPSLGEADTQYF,TGTGCCAGCACCCCGTCCCTAGGAGAGGCAGATACGCAGTATTTT
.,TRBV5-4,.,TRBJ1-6,CASSQEADGPNSPLHF,TGTGCCAGCAGCCAAGAGGCCGACGGCCCGAATTCACCCCTCCACTTT
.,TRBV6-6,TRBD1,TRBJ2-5,CASSPPRGQETQYF,TGTGCCAGCAGTCCCCCCAGGGGGCAAGAGACCCAGTACTTC
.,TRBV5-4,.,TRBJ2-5,CASSLSVRMAKETQYF,TGTGCCAGCAGCTTGAGCGTCAGGATGGCTAAAGAGACCCAGTACTTC
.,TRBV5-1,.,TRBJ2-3,CASSLAPGYTDTQYF,TGCGCCAGCAGCTTGGCCCCTGGGTACACAGATACGCAGTATTTT
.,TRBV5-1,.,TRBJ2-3,CASSLQASTDTQYF,TGCGCCAGCAGCTTGCAGGCGAGCACAGATACGCAGTATTTT
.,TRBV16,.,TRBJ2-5,CASSRGGVAQETQYF,TGTGCCAGCAGCAGAGGGGGAGTGGCGCAAGAGACCCAGTACTTC
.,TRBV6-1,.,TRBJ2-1,CASSLAGYNEQFF,TGTGCCAGCAGTCTTGCAGGATACAATGAGCAGTTCTTC
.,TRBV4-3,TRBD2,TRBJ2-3,CASSDVAGGPPDTQYF,TGCGCCAGCAGCGACGTAGCGGGAGGCCCCCCAGATACGCAGTATTTT
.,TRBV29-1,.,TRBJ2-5,CSVYQGQETQYF,TGCAGCGTTTATCAGGGACAAGAGACCCAGTACTTC
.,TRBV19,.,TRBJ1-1,CASTLNGLGGSEAFF,TGTGCCAGTACCCTTAACGGGCTTGGAGGATCTGAAGCTTTCTTT
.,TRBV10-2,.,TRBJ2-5,CASSEVGGNHQETQYF,TGCGCCAGCAGTGAGGTAGGGGGAAATCACCAAGAGACCCAGTACTTC
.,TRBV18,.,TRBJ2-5,CASSLRVQETQYF,TGTGCCAGCTCACTGCGGGTTCAAGAGACCCAGTACTTC
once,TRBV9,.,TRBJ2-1,CASSVAPQAYNEQFF,TGTGCCAGCAGCGTAGCCCCCCAGGCCTACAATGAGCAGTTCTTC
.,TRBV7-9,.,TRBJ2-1,CASSLEGPLSSYNEQFF,TGTGCCAGCAGCTTAGAAGGACCTTTGAGCTCCTACAATGAGCAGTTCTTC
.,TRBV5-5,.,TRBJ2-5,CASSLVFLETQYF,TGTGCCAGCAGCTTGGTGTTCTTAGAGACCCAGTACTTC
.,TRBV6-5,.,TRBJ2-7,CASRSFYEQYF,TGTGCCAGCAGATCATTCTACGAGCAGTACTTC
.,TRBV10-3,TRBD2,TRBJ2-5,CAIREPTSGIPETQYF,TGTGCCATCAGGGAACCGACTAGCGGGATTCCCGAGACCCAGTACTTC
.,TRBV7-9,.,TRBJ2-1,CASSYGQPQQFF,TGTGCCAGCAGCTATGGGCAACCCCAGCAGTTCTTC
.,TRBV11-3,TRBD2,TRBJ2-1,CASSLALAGGSSYNEQFF,TGTGCCAGCAGCTTAGCACTAGCGGGAGGGAGCTCCTACAATGAGCAGTTCTTC
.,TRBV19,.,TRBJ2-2,CATKQGANTGELFF,TGTGCCACTAAGCAGGGCGCGAACACCGGGGAGCTGTTTTTT
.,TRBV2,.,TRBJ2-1,CASGGPNEQFF,TGTGCCAGTGGAGGGCCGAATGAGCAGTTCTTC
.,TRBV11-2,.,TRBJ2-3,CASSPTRDLPDTQYF,TGTGCCAGCAGCCCTACCCGGGATTTGCCAGATACGCAGTATTTT
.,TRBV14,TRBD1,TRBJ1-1,CASSLRTGMNTEAFF,TGTGCCAGCAGCCTACGGACAGGAATGAACACTGAAGCTTTCTTT
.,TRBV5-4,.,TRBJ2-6,CASSLEPNGANVLTF,TGTGCCAGCAGCTTGGAACCCAATGGGGCCAACGTCCTGACTTTC
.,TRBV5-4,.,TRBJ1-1,CASSLDFGRWTEAFF,TGTGCCAGCAGCTTGGATTTTGGCAGATGGACTGAAGCTTTCTTT